These 14 T cell receptor beta chains originate from one sample sequenced in a study of blood T cell repertoires in COVID-19. The table came from immunoSEQ multiplex PCR; TCRdb's copy has only in-frame clones and leaves some out. The sample has some 300,000 clones, 85% to 90% seen once; the top ten hold 1% to 1.5%. Sequenced material: peripheral blood. The receptors here all came from a man between 65 and 85 years old with acute or convalescent COVID-19.

This chain connects TRBV5-6 to TRBJ2-3; D is ambiguous. CDR1 and CDR2 (germline): SGHDT, YYEEEE. There are 16 residues in the CDR3. Trimming took 4 bases from V and 0 from J, leaving 15 bases between them. The CDR3 nucleotides are TGTGCCAGCAGCCTCAAAAGGTTAGCTAGCACAGATACGCAGTATTTT. It is translated as CASSLKRLASTDTQYF.

This sequence joins TRBV4-2 and TRBJ2-2; 9 positions match TRBD2. From germline, CDR1 is LGHNA and CDR2 YNFKEQ. V trimming: 0 bases; J trimming: 8 bases; junction bases outside the gene matches: 7. This CDR3 spans 16 amino acids. Here the CDR3 reads CASSQDHIAGAGELFF. CDR3 in DNA: TGTGCCAGCAGCCAAGATCATATAGCGGGAGCGGGGGAGCTGTTTTTT.

The V call is TRBV10-3, the J call TRBJ1-5; tentatively, D is TRBD1 (6 bases). The CDR3 sequence is 13 residues long. The V gene lost 4 bases and the J gene lost 5 bases, with 9 bases spanning the gap. From germline, CDR1 is ENHRY and CDR2 SYGVKD. The CDR3 bases are TGTGCCATCAGTGGGACAGAAGATCAGCCCCAGCATTTT. As protein: CAISGTEDQPQHF.

The CDR3: CATEDRGSFEQYF. CDR3 nucleotide sequence: TGTGCCACCGAGGACAGGGGGTCGTTCGAGCAGTACTTC. The rearrangement links TRBV15 to TRBJ2-7, with TRBD1 matching over 10 bases. Germline lookup yields CDR1 LNHNV and CDR2 YYDKDF (reference sequence). Germline trimming cut 8 bases from V and 6 bases from J; bases unmatched to any gene: 7. The CDR3 length is 13 residues.

The chain is built from TRBV28 and TRBJ1-1; 7 nucleotides align to TRBD1. The CDR3 spans 16 residues. CDR1 and CDR2 (germline): MDHEN, SYDVKM. The ends lost 2 bases at V and 4 bases at J; junction bases unmatched: 10. The CDR3 nucleotides are TGTGCCAGCAGTTTAAACGAGACAGGGATGACCACTGAAGCTTTCTTT. Translation gives CASSLNETGMTTEAFF.

This chain uses TRBV28 with TRBJ1-3, with D perhaps TRBD1 (6 bases). The CDR3 is 15 residues long. Trimming took off 3 bases at V and 1 base at J, with 10 bases between the two ends. Germline loops: CDR1 MDHEN, CDR2 SYDVKM. CDR3 sequence reads: CASSFPQGSGNTIYF. CDR3 bases: TGTGCCAGCAGTTTCCCACAGGGTTCTGGAAACACCATATATTTT.

This chain links TRBV29-1 with TRBJ2-1, with D tentatively TRBD2 (5 bases). The CDR3 length is 12 residues. CDR1 is SQVTM, CDR2 ANQGSEA, per germline. Trimming stripped 8 bases from V and 6 bases from J, with 14 bases between. The CDR3 DNA follows: TGCAGCTCTCGGTATGGAGGCAATGAGCAGTTCTTC. This codes for CSSRYGGNEQFF.

This clone was seen once. This sequence joins TRBV19 and TRBJ2-7; tentatively, D is TRBD2 (6 bases). Germline V gene lookup returns CDR1 LNHDA and CDR2 SQIVND (reference sequence). The CDR3 runs 15 residues. V was pared by 1 base and J by 0 bases, with 10 bases between. The CDR3 sequence is CASSIVSGDSYEQYF. The CDR3 DNA is TGTGCCAGTAGTATAGTTTCGGGGGACTCCTACGAGCAGTACTTC.

V usage is TRBV14 and J usage is TRBJ2-1; 8 bases match TRBD1. J was trimmed by 6 bases and V by 5 bases; bases with no gene match: 12. The CDR3 runs 16 residues. CDR1 and CDR2 from the germline V gene are SGHDN and FVKESK. Written as DNA, the CDR3 is TGTGCCAGCAGCTACCTGGGGACAGGCGCTACCAATGAGCAGTTCTTC. Amino acid sequence: CASSYLGTGATNEQFF.

Of note for this clone: This same CDR3 is encoded by further DNA sequences in the sample. This rearrangement joins TRBV6-5 to TRBJ1-1, with unresolved D. This CDR3 region has 15 residues. Trimming removed 0 bases at V and 0 bases at J, with 8 bases between. Looked up from germline, CDR1 is MNHEY and CDR2 is SVGAGI. CDR3 loop: CASSYSNGVNTEAFF. The CDR3 nucleotides are TGTGCCAGCAGTTACTCGAACGGGGTGAACACTGAAGCTTTCTTT.

This chain uses TRBV10-3 with TRBJ1-4; tentatively, D is TRBD1 (6 bases). Germline loops: CDR1 ENHRY, CDR2 SYGVKD. V was shortened by 0 bases and J by 5 bases, with 7 bases between the two germline ends. The CDR3 is 14 residues long. The CDR3 sequence: CAISESGQNEKLFF. Written as DNA, the CDR3 is TGTGCCATCAGTGAGTCCGGACAGAATGAAAAACTGTTTTTT.

This clone was detected many times. V and J are TRBV27 and TRBJ1-2, with D unresolved. CDR1 and CDR2 from the germline V gene are MNHEY and SMNVEV (reference sequence). Between the trimmed V and J ends, which lost 6 bases and 0 bases, there was a span of 8 bases. The CDR3 runs to 13 residues. CDR3 coding DNA: TGTGCCAGCAGCTCCGGGGCTAACTATGGCTACACCTTC. It translates to CASSSGANYGYTF.

This clone came up once. This chain links TRBV4-3 with TRBJ2-1; D not resolved. The CDR3 has 13 amino acids. V lost 2 bases and J lost 3, with 5 bases in between. Germline CDR1 is LGHNA and CDR2 is YSLEER. The chain's CDR3 is CASSQSVYNEQFF. CDR3 DNA sequence: TGCGCCAGCAGCCAAAGCGTCTACAATGAGCAGTTCTTC.

Here the CDR3 reads CASSLDNSGNTIYF. The CDR3 DNA is TGCGCCAGCAGCTTGGACAACTCTGGAAACACCATATATTTT. The chain couples TRBV5-1 to TRBJ1-3; D is undetermined. Germline values: CDR1 SGHRS, CDR2 YFSETQ. The CDR3 consists of 14 residues. V was cut by 0 bases and J by 0 bases, with 4 bases left in between. Full variable domain (missing parts from reference TRBV5-1 and TRBJ1-3): KAGVTQTPRYLIKTRGQQVTLSCSPISGHRSVSWYQQTPGQGLQFLFEYFSETQRNKGNFPGRFSGRQFSNSRSEMNVSTLELGDSALYLCASSLDNSGNTIYFGEGSWLTVV.